The 31 T cell receptor beta chains reported below all come from one sample, sequenced in a study of post-analysis software for immune sequencing data. Unique molecular identifiers were carried by the TCR beta cDNA libraries. One entry per CDR3 protein, called by TCRdb with MiXCR from the PCR reads. The sample includes 150,000 to 200,000 distinct CDR3 sequences, approximately 35% of them seen just once. Specimen: blood, collected after autologous hematopoietic stem cell transplantation. The receptors derive from a girl aged 5 to 17 with multiple sclerosis.

The rearrangement joins TRBV6-1 to TRBJ2-7; 7 bases match TRBD1. CDR3 length: 14 amino acids. With V trimmed by 3 bases and J by 3 bases, 5 bases remained unmatched. CDR1 is MNHNS, CDR2 SASEGT, per germline. CDR3 in amino acids: CASSEGTARYEQYF. CDR3 nucleotides: TGTGCCAGCAGTGAGGGGACAGCACGCTACGAGCAGTACTTC.

CDR3 region: CATSRDPPPNEQFF. CDR3 in DNA: TGTGCCACCAGCAGAGATCCCCCCCCCAATGAGCAGTTCTTC. The chain is built from TRBV15 and TRBJ2-1, with D unclear. The CDR3 covers 14 residues. Germline CDR1 reads LNHNV; CDR2 reads YYDKDF (reference sequence). The V end lost 0 bases, the J end lost 6 bases, and 9 bases lay between the germline ends.

This chain links TRBV7-8 with TRBJ1-1, with 9 bases identical to TRBD1. Losses at the gene ends were 3 bases for V and 1 base for J; bases not matched to a gene: 6. The CDR3 covers 16 residues. Germline lookup yields CDR1 SGHVS and CDR2 FQNEAQ. In DNA, the CDR3 is TGTGCCAGCAGCTTTAGCCCGGGACAGGGGAACACTGAAGCTTTCTTT. The encoded protein is CASSFSPGQGNTEAFF.

The CDR3 region is CASWGRGTDTQYF. CDR3 coding DNA: TGTGCCAGCTGGGGCAGGGGCACAGATACGCAGTATTTT. The V and J genes are TRBV5-6 and TRBJ2-3, with a possible D match to TRBD1 (5 bases). Trimming removed 7 bases from V and 1 base from J, with 10 bases in between. The CDR3 runs to 13 residues. CDR1 is SGHDT and CDR2 is YYEEEE in the germline V gene. The complete variable domain, with remaining parts taken from reference TRBV5-6 and TRBJ2-3, reads DAGVTQSPTHLIKTRGQQVTLRCSPKSGHDTVSWYQQALGQGPQFIFQYYEEEERQRGNFPDRFSGHQFPNYSSELNVNALLLGDSALYLCASWGRGTDTQYFGPGTRLTVL.

V is TRBV12-3 or TRBV12-4 and J is TRBJ2-4; TRBD2 might be the D (5 bases). Trimming took 5 bases from V and 13 from J, leaving 21 bases between them. This CDR3 region has 14 residues. The CDR3 is CASSPGFATREQYF. In nucleotides, the CDR3 is TGTGCCAGCAGTCCGGGGTTCGCTACGAGGGAGCAGTACTTC.

The V gene is TRBV20-1, the J gene TRBJ1-5; D not resolved. CDR3 size: 12 residues. The germline V gene encodes CDR1 DFQATT and CDR2 SNEGSKA (reference sequence). V lost 7 bases to trimming and J lost 1 base, with 8 bases between them. The chain's CDR3 is CSVRRSNQPQHF. Written as DNA, the CDR3 is TGCAGTGTCCGCCGGAGCAATCAGCCCCAGCATTTT.

This clonotype occurred a few times. The rearrangement links TRBV5-1 to TRBJ2-7; D may be TRBD1 (6 bases). This CDR3 has 17 residues. Per germline, CDR1 SGHRS and CDR2 YFSETQ. With 4 bases removed from V and 3 bases from J, the gap between germline ends came to 23 bases. CDR3 DNA: TGCGCCAGCAGCCAGCCATTTGACAGGCCTGGGGACTACGAGCAGTACTTC. Protein sequence: CASSQPFDRPGDYEQYF.

The V and J genes are TRBV7-9 and TRBJ2-1; no clear D gene. With 2 bases removed from V and 0 bases from J, the gap between germline ends came to 14 bases. The CDR3 loop spans 17 amino acids. Germline CDR1 is SEHNR and CDR2 is FQNEAQ (reference sequence). CDR3: CASSLRALFDSYNEQFF. The DNA of the CDR3 is TGTGCCAGCAGCTTACGGGCTCTCTTTGACTCCTACAATGAGCAGTTCTTC.

The chain carries TRBV10-3 and TRBJ2-5; perhaps TRBD1 as D (5 bases). Germline V CDR1 and CDR2: ENHRY, SYGVKD. Trimming removed 7 bases from V and 1 base from J, with 13 bases in between. The CDR3 contains 14 residues. In DNA form, the CDR3 reads TGTGCCATCAACGTCGCAGGGCCCCAAGAGACCCAGTACTTC. Translating gives CAINVAGPQETQYF.

This clonotype was seen a few times. V gene TRBV6-6 combines with J gene TRBJ1-2, with a tentative D call TRBD1 (5 bases). CDR1 is MNHNY and CDR2 is SVGAGI in the germline V gene (reference sequence). The CDR3 has 16 residues. Trimming took off 5 bases at V and 2 bases at J, with 18 bases between the two ends. The CDR3 is CASSSQGTSPNYGYTF. The CDR3 coding sequence is TGTGCCAGCAGTAGCCAAGGGACCTCACCGAACTATGGCTACACCTTC.

This clonotype was observed a few times. The V and J genes are TRBV3-1 and TRBJ2-7; the D gene is possibly TRBD2 (5 bases). Trimming removed 4 bases from V and 5 bases from J, with 15 bases in between. CDR1 is LGHDT and CDR2 is YNNKEL in the germline V gene (reference sequence). The CDR3 is made up of 14 amino acids. The CDR3 sequence is CASSLGSSVDEQYF. The CDR3 nucleotides are TGTGCCAGCAGCCTTGGGAGTAGCGTTGACGAGCAGTACTTC.

The genes are TRBV25-1 and TRBJ1-1; no reliable D call. Germline-derived CDR1 and CDR2 are MGHDK and SYGVNS. The CDR3 length is 13 residues. V shed 5 bases and J shed 3 bases, with 10 bases lying between them. CDR3 nucleotide sequence: TGTGCCAGCAGTCTAGGGAAGGACACTGAAGCTTTCTTT. Translated, it gives CASSLGKDTEAFF.

The V gene is TRBV6-6, the J gene TRBJ1-1; 12 positions match TRBD1. CDR1 is MNHNY and CDR2 is SVGAGI in the germline V gene (reference sequence). The CDR3 loop spans 13 amino acids. The CDR3 region is CAGDRGRGTEAFF. CDR3 nucleotide sequence: TGTGCTGGGGACAGGGGGCGAGGCACTGAAGCTTTCTTT.

The V call is TRBV14, the J call TRBJ2-1; D possibly corresponds to TRBD2 (5 bases). The CDR3 is 15 residues long. V lost 1 base and J 6 bases, leaving 13 bases between the germline ends. Germline lookup yields CDR1 SGHDN and CDR2 FVKESK. The CDR3 protein is CASSQVVGGGNEQFF. The CDR3 DNA reads TGTGCCAGCAGCCAAGTAGTAGGCGGAGGCAATGAGCAGTTCTTC.

The genes are TRBV29-1 and TRBJ2-2; D might be TRBD2 (6 bases). Germline CDR1 and CDR2: SQVTM and ANQGSEA. The length of the CDR3 is 16 residues. V was shortened by 7 bases and J by 5 bases, with 23 bases between the two germline ends. This CDR3 is CSAYVPGLGGTGELFF. The CDR3 coding sequence is TGCAGCGCTTACGTACCGGGACTCGGCGGGACCGGGGAGCTGTTTTTT.

The chain combines TRBV24-1 with TRBJ2-2; TRBD2 aligns across 11 bases. CDR3 length: 16 residues. Germline assignment: CDR1 KGHDR and CDR2 SFDVKD. V lost 12 bases, J lost 6 bases, and 14 bases stayed unmatched. The CDR3 reads CAYGTSGLEAAGELFF. DNA of the CDR3: TGTGCCTACGGGACTAGCGGCCTCGAAGCGGCCGGGGAGCTGTTTTTT.

This clonotype was seen repeatedly, ten times or more. V gene TRBV6-1 combines with J gene TRBJ1-5; D is ambiguous. This CDR3 has 13 amino acids. The V end was cut by 9 bases, the J end by 2 bases, with 11 bases between. Germline V gene sequence: CDR1 MNHNS, CDR2 SASEGT. In nucleotides, the CDR3 is TGTGCCAGTCTAGACGGGGGCAATCAGCCCCAGCATTTT. Protein product: CASLDGGNQPQHF.

The table lists this clonotype with a few counts. The chain is built from TRBV20-1 and TRBJ1-2, with a possible D match to TRBD1 (6 bases). The CDR3 consists of 14 residues. Germline CDR1 is DFQATT and CDR2 is SNEGSKA (reference sequence). The V end lost 3 bases, the J end lost 1 base, and 12 bases lay between the germline ends. CDR3 protein: CSARGAADNYGYTF. The CDR3, as DNA: TGCAGTGCTAGGGGGGCGGCAGATAACTATGGCTACACCTTC.

The chain has TRBV20-1 and TRBJ2-3, with 9 nucleotides matching TRBD2. Trimming at V came to 3 bases and at J to 0 bases, leaving 7 bases not matched to a gene. The germline V gene encodes CDR1 DFQATT and CDR2 SNEGSKA (reference sequence). This CDR3 comprises 16 residues. In nucleotides, the CDR3 is TGCAGTGCTAGTACACTAGCGGGTGCTAGCACAGATACGCAGTATTTT. It specifies CSASTLAGASTDTQYF.

V usage is TRBV5-5 and J usage is TRBJ2-1; 11 bases line up with TRBD2. The CDR3 loop spans 15 amino acids. Germline loops: CDR1 SGHKS, CDR2 YYEKEE (reference sequence). Trimming cost V 4 bases and J 5 bases; bases outside gene matches: 5. Written as DNA, the CDR3 is TGTGCCAGCAGCCCACTAGCGGGAGTTCACAATGAGCAGTTCTTC. Translating gives CASSPLAGVHNEQFF.

The genes are TRBV21-1 and TRBJ1-2; the D call TRBD1 from the table was never checked on the DNA. TRBV21-1 is listed as a pseudogene. This CDR3 spans 23 amino acids. CDR3 DNA sequence: TGTGCCAGCAGCAGACCGGTTCCCCAACGCCTTAAGCAGGGGCACAGGGTCTACTATGGCTACACCTTC. This sequence encodes CASSRPVPQRLKQGHRVYYGYTF.

This clonotype has ten or more counts. This chain connects TRBV7-2 to TRBJ1-2; possible D gene TRBD1, 5 bases. CDR1 and CDR2 from the germline V gene are SGHTA and FQGNSA. Trimming cost V 4 bases and J 7 bases, with 10 bases left between them. CDR3 length equals 12 residues. Here the CDR3 reads CASSSPGGGYTF. The CDR3 DNA follows: TGTGCCAGCAGCTCCCCCGGGGGTGGCTACACCTTC.

The V and J genes are TRBV24-1 and TRBJ2-3; 8 bases match TRBD1. The CDR3 is made up of 16 amino acids. Trimming removed 4 bases from V and 3 bases from J; junction bases left unmatched: 8. Per germline, CDR1 KGHDR and CDR2 SFDVKD. CDR3 bases: TGTGCCACCAGTGAAGGAACAGGGGGGAGGACAGATACGCAGTATTTT. It encodes CATSEGTGGRTDTQYF.

This clonotype turned up a few times. The chain uses TRBV20-1 and TRBJ2-5, with D possibly TRBD1 on 6 matching bases. The CDR3 contains 20 residues. Per germline, CDR1 DFQATT and CDR2 SNEGSKA (reference sequence). V lost 5 bases, J lost 6 bases, and 37 bases lay in between. CDR3 sequence: CSAWGPRPEFGAGTRQTQYF. The CDR3 DNA reads TGCAGTGCTTGGGGGCCTAGGCCGGAGTTCGGTGCGGGTACCAGGCAGACCCAGTACTTC.

The chain couples TRBV7-3 to TRBJ2-5; D may match TRBD1 or TRBD2 (5 bases each). The V gene lost 1 base and the J gene lost 4 bases, with 7 bases spanning the gap. Germline V gives CDR1 SGHTA, CDR2 FQGTGA. CDR3 length: 13 residues. The CDR3 DNA sequence: TGTGCCAGCAGCTTAATTGGGGGAGAGACCCAGTACTTC. Protein product: CASSLIGGETQYF.

The V gene is TRBV6-5, the J gene TRBJ1-4; TRBD1 matches at 9 bases. CDR1 is MNHEY and CDR2 is SVGAGI in the germline V gene. J was trimmed by 3 bases and V by 6 bases; bases with no gene match: 5. The CDR3 is made up of 15 amino acids. The DNA of the CDR3 is TGTGCCAGCAGGCTACAGGGGGCATCTAATGAAAAACTGTTTTTT. Residues: CASRLQGASNEKLFF.

The V and J genes are TRBV12-3 or TRBV12-4 and TRBJ2-1; 7 bases align to TRBD1. The CDR3 runs to 16 residues. Germline trimming cut 7 bases from V and 5 bases from J; bases unmatched to any gene: 14. The CDR3 loop is CASNPGGGRRDNEQFF. In nucleotides, the CDR3 is TGTGCCAGCAATCCAGGGGGTGGCAGGCGGGACAATGAGCAGTTCTTC.

This clonotype was seen a few times. The J gene is TRBJ2-3, the V gene TRBV20-1; the D is unclear. There are 14 residues in the CDR3. CDR1 is DFQATT, CDR2 SNEGSKA, per germline (reference sequence). The germline V and J ends were trimmed by 0 bases and 0 bases, with 7 bases remaining between them. The DNA of the CDR3 is TGCAGTGCTAGAGATCCCGTTAGCACAGATACGCAGTATTTT. It is translated as CSARDPVSTDTQYF.

In nucleotides, the CDR3 is TGTGCCAGCAGTTCTTCAGGGGTACCCGACTACGAGCAGTACTTC. Translating gives CASSSSGVPDYEQYF. The chain uses TRBV28 and TRBJ2-7, with D possibly TRBD1 on 6 matching bases. There are 15 residues in the CDR3. Trimming took 4 bases from V and 3 from J, leaving 16 bases between them. Per germline, CDR1 MDHEN and CDR2 SYDVKM.

With respect to this clonotype: A read error is possible here, since a much larger clone lies one base away. The rearrangement joins TRBV4-3 to TRBJ2-3; no definite D call. The V gene lost 2 bases and the J gene lost 2 bases, with 8 bases spanning the gap. The CDR3 is 14 residues long. From germline, CDR1 is LGHNA and CDR2 YSLEER. The CDR3 nucleotides read TGCGCCAGCAGCCAACAAGTAATCACAGATACGCAGTATTTT. This encodes CASSQQVITDTQYF.

The rearrangement uses TRBV29-1 and TRBJ2-5; D is perhaps TRBD2 (6 bases). Germline CDR1 SQVTM, CDR2 ANQGSEA. V lost 3 bases to trimming and J lost 2 bases, with 16 bases between them. The length of the CDR3 is 15 residues. CDR3 loop: CSVEGLGDSQETQYF. In DNA form, the CDR3 reads TGCAGCGTTGAGGGGTTAGGGGACTCACAAGAGACCCAGTACTTC.